The TCR beta chain described here comes from a study of T cell responses to AZD1222 COVID-19 vaccine. The CDR3 covers 15 residues. Trimming cost V 1 base and J 6 bases; bases outside gene matches: 5. The germline gives CDR1 LNHDA, CDR2 SQIVND (reference sequence). The study, taken as a whole, reports: Spike-specific TCR breadth and depth both grew after two AZD1222 doses. Of the AZD1222 recipients, only six were seropositive at baseline. Nearly half of unique spike-specific TCRs reportedly avoided B.1.351 and B.1.1.7 mutated regions. Mostly white British, mostly female donors; authors suggested clonal diversity may be underestimated.

This table comes from immunoSEQ multiplex PCR, and its TCRdb copy is limited to in-frame clones, with some not included. The sample carries some 120,000 clones, under 90% recorded once. This clone was seen a few times. Its antigen is as yet unknown. Sequencing used peripheral blood, obtained on day 0 of AZD1222 vaccination. The source is an adult in good health. This chain uses TRBV19 with TRBJ2-2; 7 bases map to TRBD1. In DNA form, the CDR3 reads TGTGCCAGTAGTATAGTGGGGACAGCTGCCGGGGAGCTGTTTTTT. This codes for CASSIVGTAAGELFF. The variable domain in full, with the rest retrieved from reference TRBV19 and TRBJ2-2, is DGGITQSPKYLFRKEGQNVTLSCEQNLNHDAMYWYRQDPGQGLRLIYYSQIVNDFQKGDIAEGYSVSREKKESFPLTVTSAQKNPTAFYLCASSIVGTAAGELFFGEGSRLTVL.